The 26 T cell receptor beta chains listed next were all sequenced from one sample in a study of neurological immune-mediated disorders. TCRdb processed the 5' RACE reads anew with MiXCR; each CDR3 protein has one entry. The repertoire holds about 74,000 distinct CDR3 sequences, with roughly 5.6% as singletons. Source material: PBMCs. The source is a man aged 18 to 29 with multiple sclerosis.

This clonotype showed up many times. CDR3: CASSYAGGTTDTQYF. In DNA form, the CDR3 reads TGCGCCAGCAGCTATGCGGGGGGTACCACAGATACGCAGTATTTT. This chain connects TRBV5-1 to TRBJ2-3, with 8 bases matching TRBD2. CDR1 and CDR2 from the germline V gene are SGHRS and YFSETQ. Trimming cost V 3 bases and J 2 bases; bases outside gene matches: 5. This CDR3 comprises 15 residues.

In its sample, this clonotype was seen many times. The chain is built from TRBV20-1 and TRBJ2-5, with TRBD1 identical over 7 bases. CDR1 is DFQATT, CDR2 SNEGSKA, per germline (reference sequence). The CDR3 is 12 amino acids. V shed 6 bases and J 2 bases; nucleotides not matched to a gene: 3. CDR3 nucleotides: TGCAGTGCCACACAGGGGCAAGAGACCCAGTACTTC. Its translation: CSATQGQETQYF.

The sample holds many counts of this clonotype. The V call is TRBV9, the J call TRBJ2-1, with 8 nucleotides matching TRBD2. The CDR3 sequence is 14 residues long. The trim removed 3 bases at V and 5 bases at J, leaving 4 bases unmatched. The germline CDR1 and CDR2 sequences are SGDLS and YYNGEE. The CDR3 sequence is CASSGLARDNEQFF. CDR3 sequence (DNA): TGTGCCAGCAGCGGACTAGCGCGAGACAATGAGCAGTTCTTC.

This clonotype was picked up a small number of times. Just one base apart from a much larger clone, this may be a read error. The chain uses TRBV5-5 and TRBJ2-1, with D unresolved. The CDR3 runs 13 residues. The ends were cut back, 0 bases at V and 9 bases at J, with 10 bases in the middle. Germline CDR1 is SGHKS and CDR2 is YYEKEE (reference sequence). DNA for the CDR3: TGTGCCAGCAGCTTGGGTACGAAGAGTGAGCAGTTCTTC. Translation gives CASSLGTKSEQFF.

This clonotype was observed at least ten times. V is TRBV27 and J is TRBJ1-6, with a possible D match to TRBD1 (6 bases). V was trimmed by 0 bases and J by 9 bases, leaving 12 bases between them. CDR1 and CDR2 (germline): MNHEY, SMNVEV (reference sequence). This CDR3 is 15 amino acids long. The CDR3 DNA reads as TGTGCCAGCAGTTTATCGGTAACAGGGATTTCACCCCTCCACTTT. Translating gives CASSLSVTGISPLHF.

This clonotype was seen ten or more times. CDR3 amino acids: CASSLKGRGNTIYF. CDR3 nucleotides: TGTGCCAGCAGCTTGAAGGGCAGAGGAAACACCATATATTTT. The chain has TRBV5-4 and TRBJ1-3; D gene uncertain. This CDR3 comprises 14 residues. Germline V gene lookup returns CDR1 SGHNT and CDR2 YYREEE (reference sequence). V shed 1 base and J shed 4 bases, with 9 bases lying between them.

This clonotype was counted many times. The CDR3 sequence: CAWSAQGVRQPQHF. In DNA form, the CDR3 reads TGTGCCTGGAGTGCCCAGGGGGTCCGGCAGCCCCAGCATTTT. The chain employs TRBV30 and TRBJ1-5; 7 nucleotides align to TRBD1. Trimming took 1 base from V and 7 from J; bases not matched to a gene: 7. Looked up from germline, CDR1 is GTSNPN and CDR2 is SVGIG (reference sequence). CDR3 length equals 14 residues.

This clonotype was found a few times. One end of the junction is discordant with germline, which a read error may explain. The chain recombines TRBV27 with TRBJ1-5; D remains unclear. This CDR3 has 14 amino acids. Germline CDR1 and CDR2: MNHEY and SMNVEV (reference sequence). The CDR3 here is CASRGGLWNQPQNF. Written as DNA, the CDR3 is TGTGCCAGCAGGGGAGGACTGTGGAATCAGCCCCAGAATTTT.

There are many counts of this clonotype. The chain employs TRBV7-9 and TRBJ1-3; 9 bases line up with TRBD1. V gave up 6 bases and J gave up 4 bases; unmatched junction bases: 7. This CDR3 contains 15 residues. Germline CDR1 SEHNR, CDR2 FQNEAQ (reference sequence). CDR3 in amino acids: CASSPGQGIGNTIYF. The DNA for the CDR3 is TGTGCCAGCAGTCCGGGACAGGGCATCGGAAACACCATATATTTT.

This clonotype was seen at least ten times. The chain combines TRBV24-1 with TRBJ2-7; 7 bases map to TRBD2. The CDR3 runs 17 residues. V was clipped by 7 bases and J by 0 bases; unmatched bases: 14. Per the germline V gene, CDR1 is KGHDR and CDR2 is SFDVKD. The CDR3 protein is CATRERSRGDDSYEQYF. CDR3 DNA sequence: TGTGCCACCAGAGAAAGAAGTCGGGGGGACGACTCCTACGAGCAGTACTTC.

Many counts were recorded for this clonotype. This chain links TRBV6-5 with TRBJ2-1; possible D gene TRBD2, 6 bases. CDR1 MNHEY and CDR2 SVGAGI come from the germline V gene. This CDR3 has 13 residues. Deletions cut 6 bases from V and 8 bases from J, with 14 bases between. The CDR3, as DNA: TGTGCCAGCAGACGCGGGGCAGTCTATGAGCAGTTCTTC. Translating gives CASRRGAVYEQFF.

This clonotype has just a few counts. The chain carries TRBV7-9 and TRBJ2-2, with D uncertain. CDR1 and CDR2 (germline): SEHNR, FQNEAQ (reference sequence). The CDR3 has 13 residues. V was shortened by 5 bases and J by 7 bases, with 11 bases between the two germline ends. The CDR3 sequence: CASSPPTDGELFF. The CDR3 nucleotides are TGTGCCAGCAGCCCGCCGACGGACGGGGAGCTGTTTTTT.

There are a few counts of this clonotype. The junction does not match germline at one end; this may be a read error. The V call is TRBV10-3, the J call TRBJ2-4; D may be TRBD1 (6 bases). Germline loops: CDR1 ENHRY, CDR2 SYGVKD. The CDR3 is 14 amino acids. The CDR3 DNA reads TGTGCCATCAGGGACTCCCGGGACAAAAAAATTCAGTACTTC. Its protein product is CAIRDSRDKKIQYF.

This clonotype was found many times. The CDR3 DNA is TGTGCCAGCAGCTTAACGAGCTCCTACGAGCAGTACTTC. Encoded protein: CASSLTSSYEQYF. The chain carries TRBV7-8 and TRBJ2-7, with no clear D. CDR1 and CDR2 from the germline V gene are SGHVS and FQNEAQ. V lost 2 bases and J lost 0, with 5 bases in between. There are 13 residues in the CDR3.

This clonotype was seen at least ten times. The chain combines TRBV11-2 with TRBJ1-4, with D possibly being TRBD1 (6 bases). The germline CDR1 and CDR2 sequences are SGHAT and FQNNGV. V was trimmed by 0 bases and J by 9 bases, leaving 14 bases between them. The CDR3 has 15 amino acids. CDR3 nucleotides: TGTGCCAGCAGCTTAGATCCCAGGGGACGTCAAAAACTGTTTTTT. It encodes CASSLDPRGRQKLFF.

In its sample, this clonotype was seen many times. This chain connects TRBV5-1 to TRBJ2-2, with D perhaps matching TRBD1 or TRBD2 (6 bases each). Germline CDR1 reads SGHRS; CDR2 reads YFSETQ. V lost 4 bases, J lost 6 bases, and 19 bases lay in between. The CDR3 runs to 16 residues. The CDR3: CASSGRGAAGAGELFF. The CDR3 nucleotides read TGCGCCAGCAGCGGTCGCGGGGCCGCAGGGGCCGGGGAGCTGTTTTTT.

This clonotype was found many times. The chain recombines TRBV9 with TRBJ2-1; possibly TRBD1 for D (6 bases). Deletions cut 1 base from V and 4 bases from J, with 9 bases between. Germline V gene lookup returns CDR1 SGDLS and CDR2 YYNGEE. This CDR3 comprises 14 residues. The CDR3 DNA sequence: TGTGCCAGCAGCGTACTTGGACAGTACAATGAGCAGTTCTTC. It yields the protein CASSVLGQYNEQFF.

This clonotype showed up many times. V usage is TRBV14 and J usage is TRBJ2-7; D is perhaps TRBD1 or TRBD2 (5 bases each). The CDR3 has 18 amino acids. CDR1 is SGHDN, CDR2 FVKESK, per germline. V dropped 0 bases and J dropped 6 bases, with 24 bases sitting between them. In DNA form, the CDR3 reads TGTGCCAGCAGCCAAGAGGGGGTCCTGGGCACCCTCACGGTCGAGCAGTACTTC. Translating it yields CASSQEGVLGTLTVEQYF.

This clonotype has ten or more counts. The chain carries TRBV29-1 and TRBJ2-2; TRBD1 might be the D (5 bases). The CDR3 consists of 14 residues. CDR1 is SQVTM and CDR2 is ANQGSEA in the germline V gene. Trimming left V 0 bases short and J 3 bases short, with 8 bases between. CDR3: CSVEDKGHTGELFF. The CDR3 coding sequence is TGCAGCGTTGAAGACAAGGGGCACACCGGGGAGCTGTTTTTT.

In regard to this clonotype: One junction end disagrees with the germline gene, perhaps due to a read error. This rearrangement joins TRBV25-1 to TRBJ1-6; 8 positions match TRBD1. CDR3 length: 15 amino acids. Germline CDR1 is MGHDK and CDR2 is SYGVNS. The CDR3 region is CASSGQGAVDSPLNF. CDR3 bases: TGTGCCAGCAGTGGTCAGGGGGCTGTGGATTCACCCCTCAACTTT.

This clonotype came up many times. The chain links TRBV5-1 to TRBJ2-1; 10 bases fit TRBD2. V shed 4 bases, J shed 9 bases, and the junction held 13 bases outside the gene matches. Germline V gene data show CDR1 as SGHRS and CDR2 as YFSETQ. This CDR3 comprises 16 residues. CDR3 sequence (DNA): TGCGCCAGCAGCCGGCTCACTAGCGGGATGCGGGGTGAGCAGTTCTTC. The encoded protein is CASSRLTSGMRGEQFF.

This clonotype has ten or more counts. V usage is TRBV5-1 and J usage is TRBJ1-4; D perhaps matches TRBD1 (5 bases). Trimming pared 6 bases from V and 7 bases from J, leaving 13 bases between. CDR3 length: 13 amino acids. Germline V CDR1 and CDR2: SGHRS, YFSETQ. This CDR3 reads CASKGSETEKLFF. DNA for the CDR3: TGCGCCAGCAAGGGGAGTGAGACTGAAAAACTGTTTTTT.

This clonotype was counted at least ten times. The CDR3 DNA is TGCAGTGCTTGTAATAGGCTCCGTGGGGCGGATACGCAGTATTTT. This translates into CSACNRLRGADTQYF. This chain uses TRBV20-1 with TRBJ2-3; a weak D match, TRBD1 (5 bases). The CDR3 sequence is 15 residues long. Germline V gene sequence: CDR1 DFQATT, CDR2 SNEGSKA (reference sequence). V shed 5 bases and J shed 6 bases, with 21 bases lying between them.

The rearrangement joins TRBV5-6 to TRBJ2-2, with 8 nucleotides matching TRBD2. The CDR3 loop spans 17 amino acids. CDR1 and CDR2 (germline): SGHDT, YYEEEE. V shed 1 base and J 5 bases; nucleotides not matched to a gene: 10. The CDR3 region has the DNA TGTGCCAGCAGCTTGCCCCTGTCGGGGGGGCTTACCGGGGAGCTGTTTTTT. This sequence encodes CASSLPLSGGLTGELFF.

This clonotype has a count of ten or more. The chain is built from TRBV10-3 and TRBJ2-1; 7 bases map to TRBD2. With 4 bases clipped from V and 5 bases from J, the junction kept 2 bases outside the gene matches. CDR1 is ENHRY and CDR2 is SYGVKD in the germline V gene. This CDR3 has 13 residues. In DNA form, the CDR3 reads TGTGCCATCAGTGGTCTAGCGGACAATGAGCAGTTCTTC. Amino acid sequence: CAISGLADNEQFF.

This clonotype was seen ten or more times. The chain links TRBV20-1 to TRBJ1-1; D gene ambiguous. The CDR3 is 14 residues long. Per germline, CDR1 DFQATT and CDR2 SNEGSKA (reference sequence). Trimming removed 0 bases from V and 6 bases from J, with 14 bases in between. This CDR3 is CSARDPMGMPEAFF. For the CDR3, the DNA is TGCAGTGCTAGAGATCCGATGGGTATGCCTGAAGCTTTCTTT.